A selection of T cell receptor beta chains follows, all from one sample in a study of blood T cell repertoires in COVID-19. Sequencing was performed with immunoSEQ multiplex PCR; in TCRdb, only in-frame clones are kept and a portion is missing. The data contain under 20,000 clones, roughly 88% of them singletons. Sequences were obtained from peripheral blood. These receptors were taken from a human donor in a cohort sampled during active COVID-19. The CDR3 runs from the conserved cysteine through the conserved F or W. A D gene is named only where the DNA matches it firmly. The size entry is marked missing in some rows and otherwise reads once, few, many or a size class.

v_gene	d_gene	abundance	j_gene	CDR3aa	CDR3nt
TRBV5-1	NA	NA	TRBJ2-5	CASSFVANQETQYF	TGCGCCAGCAGTTTTGTGGCAAACCAAGAGACCCAGTACTTC
TRBV19	NA	NA	TRBJ2-1	CASSDPGLHQGNEQFF	TGTGCCAGTAGCGACCCGGGACTCCACCAAGGCAATGAGCAGTTCTTC
TRBV5-6	TRBD2	NA	TRBJ2-1	CASSLKQREMGYNEQFF	TGTGCCAGCAGCTTGAAACAGCGGGAGATGGGGTACAATGAGCAGTTCTTC
TRBV3-1/TRBV3-2	NA	NA	TRBJ1-3	CASSQRGNRGNTIYF	TGTGCCAGCAGCCAACGAGGTAACAGGGGAAACACCATATATTTT
TRBV2	TRBD1	NA	TRBJ2-7	CASSVARGRYEQYF	TGTGCCAGCAGTGTGGCCAGGGGGCGTTACGAGCAGTACTTC
TRBV7-9	TRBD2	NA	TRBJ2-3	CASSLGTSGTDTQYF	TGTGCCAGCAGCTTAGGGACTAGCGGCACAGATACGCAGTATTTT
TRBV11-2	TRBD1	once	TRBJ2-7	CASSAIGQGYEQYF	TGTGCCAGCAGCGCAATCGGACAGGGCTACGAGCAGTACTTC
TRBV29-1	TRBD1	NA	TRBJ2-7	CSVGTRDRGYLKNYEQYF	TGCAGCGTTGGGACACGGGACAGGGGATATCTCAAAAACTACGAGCAGTACTTC
TRBV3-1/TRBV3-2	TRBD2	NA	TRBJ2-1	CASSRQPGLAGGSYNEQFF	TGTGCCAGCAGCCGACAGCCGGGACTAGCGGGGGGCTCCTACAATGAGCAGTTCTTC
TRBV19	NA	NA	TRBJ1-1	CASRAGQLNTEAFF	TGTGCCAGTAGGGCGGGGCAGCTGAACACTGAAGCTTTCTTT
TRBV5-1	NA	NA	TRBJ2-7	CASSPSPGRYEQYF	TGCGCCAGCAGCCCCAGTCCGGGTAGATACGAGCAGTACTTC
TRBV5-1	NA	once	TRBJ1-1	CASSLEGTSNTEAFF	TGCGCCAGCAGCTTGGAAGGGACTTCGAACACTGAAGCTTTCTTT
TRBV7-2	TRBD2	NA	TRBJ2-7	CASSPLAGTYEQYF	TGTGCCAGCAGCCCACTAGCGGGAACCTACGAGCAGTACTTC
TRBV24-1	NA	NA	TRBJ1-2	CATSDLLGYTF	TGTGCCACCAGTGATTTACTGGGCTACACCTTC
TRBV19	TRBD1	NA	TRBJ2-1	CASSTGQGHNEQFF	TGTGCCAGTAGTACCGGACAGGGACACAATGAGCAGTTCTTC
TRBV30	TRBD1	NA	TRBJ1-2	CAWSGDRFFYGYTF	TGTGCCTGGAGTGGGGACAGATTTTTCTATGGCTACACCTTC
TRBV3-1/TRBV3-2	TRBD1	NA	TRBJ1-6	CASSQETGAYNSPLHF	TGTGCCAGCAGCCAAGAGACAGGGGCATATAATTCACCCCTCCACTTT
TRBV7-9	NA	NA	TRBJ1-1	CASSLRGWSTEAFF	TGTGCCAGCAGCTTACGAGGGTGGAGCACTGAAGCTTTCTTT
TRBV14	NA	NA	TRBJ2-3	CASSQLAAISTDTQYF	TGTGCCAGCAGCCAACTGGCGGCGATAAGCACAGATACGCAGTATTTT
TRBV11-2	NA	NA	TRBJ1-2	CASSLARSYGYTF	TGTGCCAGCAGCTTAGCGCGGAGCTATGGCTACACCTTC
TRBV27	TRBD1	NA	TRBJ2-7	CASSSQGLGYEQYF	TGTGCCAGCAGCTCACAGGGGCTTGGGTACGAGCAGTACTTC
TRBV19	NA	medium-sized	TRBJ2-2	CASSPYRGGAGELFF	TGTGCCAGTAGTCCTTACAGGGGAGGCGCCGGGGAGCTGTTTTTT
TRBV5-1	NA	NA	TRBJ1-5	CASSLAGTPHQPQHF	TGCGCCAGCAGCTTGGCAGGGACACCACATCAGCCCCAGCATTTT
TRBV30	TRBD1	NA	TRBJ1-2	CAWSSGQGAAGYTF	TGTGCCTGGAGTTCGGGACAGGGGGCTGCTGGCTACACCTTC
TRBV6-5	NA	NA	TRBJ2-3	CASSLGHPTDTQYF	TGTGCCAGCAGCTTGGGACACCCGACAGATACGCAGTATTTT
TRBV7-9	NA	NA	TRBJ2-6	CASSQGEEYSGANVLTF	TGTGCCAGCAGCCAGGGGGAGGAGTACTCTGGGGCCAACGTCCTGACTTTC
TRBV3-1/TRBV3-2	TRBD1	NA	TRBJ2-6	CASSQQLTGARGANVLTF	TGTGCCAGCAGCCAGCAACTGACAGGGGCCAGAGGGGCCAACGTCCTGACTTTC
TRBV3-1/TRBV3-2	TRBD1	NA	TRBJ1-2	CASSQEGLQGGGGYTF	TGTGCCAGCAGCCAAGAAGGGTTACAGGGGGGCGGAGGCTACACCTTC
TRBV18	NA	NA	TRBJ2-7	CASSPADEQYF	TGTGCCAGCTCCCCCGCAGACGAGCAGTACTTC
TRBV20-1	TRBD1	NA	TRBJ1-3	CSAGQGGTIYF	TGCAGTGCGGGACAGGGAGGTACCATATATTTT
TRBV15	TRBD1	NA	TRBJ2-3	CATSRRDRETDTQYF	TGTGCCACCAGCAGGAGGGACAGGGAGACAGATACGCAGTATTTT
TRBV5-1	TRBD2	NA	TRBJ2-2	CASSRTLAGGSTGELFF	TGCGCCAGCAGCCGGACCCTCGCGGGAGGCAGCACCGGGGAGCTGTTTTTT
TRBV27	NA	once	TRBJ2-5	CASSPQGYQETQYF	TGTGCCAGCAGCCCACAGGGATACCAAGAGACCCAGTACTTC
TRBV30	NA	NA	TRBJ2-5	CAWSDGGETQYF	TGTGCCTGGAGTGACGGTGGAGAGACCCAGTACTTC
TRBV6-6	NA	NA	TRBJ1-5	CASSYSSQGSNQPQHF	TGTGCCAGCAGTTACTCATCACAGGGTAGCAATCAGCCCCAGCATTTT
TRBV10-2	TRBD2	NA	TRBJ2-7	CAIGTSGSYEQYF	TGCGCCATCGGGACTAGCGGATCCTACGAGCAGTACTTC
TRBV28	NA	NA	TRBJ1-2	CASSLRGYGYTF	TGTGCCAGCAGTCTCAGGGGCTATGGCTACACCTTC
TRBV5-1	TRBD1	NA	TRBJ2-2	CASSLAWQGAGELFF	TGCGCCAGCAGCTTGGCCTGGCAGGGGGCCGGGGAGCTGTTTTTT
TRBV5-1	NA	NA	TRBJ1-6	CASSLYSDYSPLHF	TGCGCCAGCAGCTTATACAGTGATTATTCACCCCTCCACTTT
TRBV6-5	TRBD2	NA	TRBJ2-3	CASSPTSGSQDTQYF	TGTGCCAGCAGCCCGACTAGCGGGAGTCAAGATACGCAGTATTTT
TRBV5-1	TRBD2	NA	TRBJ2-1	CASSRAPSGTSGDNEQFF	TGCGCCAGCAGTCGGGCCCCCTCCGGGACTAGCGGCGACAATGAGCAGTTCTTC
TRBV19	NA	NA	TRBJ1-1	CASSPHSNTEAFF	TGTGCCAGTAGTCCCCACAGCAACACTGAAGCTTTCTTT
TRBV18	NA	NA	TRBJ1-2	CASSPPGRPNYGYTF	TGTGCCAGCTCACCACCGGGGCGGCCTAACTATGGCTACACCTTC
TRBV5-1	NA	NA	TRBJ2-6	CASRTSTGANVLTF	TGCGCCAGCAGGACAAGCACTGGGGCCAACGTCCTGACTTTC
TRBV28	NA	NA	TRBJ1-1	CASFQGMNTEAFF	TGTGCCAGTTTCCAGGGAATGAACACTGAAGCTTTCTTT
TRBV7-9	TRBD2	NA	TRBJ2-3	CASSLASLAGSRTQYF	TGTGCCAGCAGCTTAGCCAGTCTAGCGGGGAGTAGGACGCAGTATTTT